This TCR beta chain was observed in a study of cytomegalovirus exposure and HLA in healthy donors. Study results and limitations: TCR beta sequences reportedly predicted most subjects' HLA-A and HLA-B alleles accurately. Researchers reported that a few CMV-associated chains were confirmed in vitro as CMV antigen-specific. Cytomegalovirus association was listed for about 180 TCR beta chains.

The CDR3 covers 15 residues. The germline gives CDR1 SEHNR, CDR2 FQNEAQ (reference sequence). V was pared by 5 bases and J by 2 bases, with 8 bases of the junction left unmatched. Worth noting for this clone: The antigen is undetermined.

The PCR made use of 60 Vbeta and 13 Jbeta primers. Repertoires were generated with immunoSEQ multiplex PCR, while TCRdb's copy carries only in-frame clones and drops some. The specimen's table records around 210,000 clones. While unrecorded immune exposures were likely, the donors were nominally healthy when sampled. The sequence derives from a girl aged 2-10 years in good health and CMV-seropositive. This chain links TRBV7-9 with TRBJ2-7; the match to TRBD2 covers 8 bases. The material sequenced was PBMCs. The CDR3 here is CASSPEGGRPYEQYF. CDR3 DNA sequence: TGTGCCAGCAGCCCGGAGGGCGGGAGGCCCTACGAGCAGTACTTC.